This TCR beta chain was sequenced during a study of cytomegalovirus exposure and HLA in healthy donors. The repertoire was sequenced with immunoSEQ multiplex PCR; TCRdb's copy has only in-frame clones and lacks some. The sample holds about 180,000 clones; roughly 85% are singletons and the top ten take roughly 15%. About this clone: Its antigen is currently unknown.

Study-wide results and caveats: As was reported, the classifier diagnosed cytomegalovirus status with high specificity and sensitivity. A subsequent analysis found that TCR clusters from the first cohort also tended to co-occur in the 120 or so validation repertoires, with around 94% of cluster scores above 0. Rare TCR sequences dominated, though some public TCRs recurred in many donors.

The CDR3 runs 13 residues. J lost 3 bases, V lost 3 bases, and 2 bases had no gene match. The V gene's germline CDR1 is SQVTM and CDR2 ANQGSEA. Source material: PBMCs. The TCR originated in a man younger than 30 in good health and CMV-seropositive. This chain uses TRBV29-1 with TRBJ2-7, with 10 bases fitting TRBD2. CDR3 DNA sequence: TGCAGCGTTGACCTAGCGGGAGACTACGAGCAGTACTTC. It specifies CSVDLAGDYEQYF.